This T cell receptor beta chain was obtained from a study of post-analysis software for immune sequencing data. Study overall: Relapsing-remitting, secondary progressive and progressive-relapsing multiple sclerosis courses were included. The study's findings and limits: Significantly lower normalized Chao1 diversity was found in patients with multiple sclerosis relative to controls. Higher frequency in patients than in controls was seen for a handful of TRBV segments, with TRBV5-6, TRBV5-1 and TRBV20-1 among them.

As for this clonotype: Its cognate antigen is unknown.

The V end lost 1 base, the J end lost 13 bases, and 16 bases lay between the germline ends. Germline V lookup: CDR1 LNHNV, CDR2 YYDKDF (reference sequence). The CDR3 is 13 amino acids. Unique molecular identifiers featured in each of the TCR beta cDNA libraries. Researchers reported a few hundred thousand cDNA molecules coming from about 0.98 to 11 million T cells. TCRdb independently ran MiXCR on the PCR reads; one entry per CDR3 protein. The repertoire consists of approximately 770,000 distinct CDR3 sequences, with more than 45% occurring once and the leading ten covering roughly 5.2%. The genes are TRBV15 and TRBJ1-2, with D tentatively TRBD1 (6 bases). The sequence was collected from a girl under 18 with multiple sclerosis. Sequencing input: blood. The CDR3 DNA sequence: TGTGCCACCAGCAGAGGCGACGGGACAAGCAGCACCTTC. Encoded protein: CATSRGDGTSSTF.